One and the same sample provided the 3 T cell receptor beta chains below, sequenced in a study of high-grade serous ovarian cancer treatment subgroups. The protocol was immunoSEQ multiplex PCR, while the TCRdb copy is restricted to in-frame clones and leaves out a portion. The table has about 12,000 clones, just over 85% seen once. Tumor samples were obtained before definitive surgery or chemotherapy. Sample: tumor tissue. The receptors derive from a human donor with high-grade serous ovarian cancer.

The chain combines TRBV11-3 with TRBJ1-1, with no clear D. Per the germline V gene, CDR1 is SGHNT and CDR2 is YENEEA. V shed 1 base and J shed 8 bases, with 14 bases lying between them. The CDR3 has 14 residues. The chain's CDR3 is CASSLGRAGKEAFF. CDR3 coding DNA: TGTGCCAGCAGCTTAGGAAGGGCAGGTAAAGAAGCTTTCTTT.

This chain links TRBV25-1 with TRBJ1-1; D call uncertain. Germline V lookup: CDR1 MGHDK, CDR2 SYGVNS. The ends were cut back, 2 bases at V and 1 base at J, with 2 bases in the middle. This CDR3 contains 12 residues. The CDR3 region is CASSERNTEAFF. Here the CDR3 DNA reads TGTGCCAGCAGTGAAAGGAACACTGAAGCTTTCTTT.

The CDR3 protein is CASSSFSQNTEAFF. DNA for the CDR3: TGTGCCAGCAGCTCTTTTTCCCAGAACACTGAAGCTTTCTTT. The gene calls are TRBV7-2 and TRBJ1-1, with unresolved D. With 4 bases removed from V and 1 base from J, the gap between germline ends came to 10 bases. Germline assignment: CDR1 SGHTA and CDR2 FQGNSA. The CDR3 loop spans 14 amino acids.